A selection of T cell receptor beta chains follows, all from one sample in a study of cytomegalovirus exposure and HLA in healthy donors. TCRdb's table, derived via immunoSEQ multiplex PCR, lists solely in-frame clones and lacks some. The data contain 150,000 to 200,000 clones, around 80% of them singletons. Sequenced sample: PBMCs. The receptor source for this set is a woman between 40 and 55 years old in good health and CMV-seropositive. The CDR3 runs from the conserved cysteine through the conserved F or W. Each record gives: clone size, J gene, D gene, CDR3 length, V gene, CDR3 DNA, CDR3 protein. D genes are given only for firm matches. The size of a clone is reported for some rows only, either as once, few or many, or as a class for expanded clones.

>NA|TRBJ1-1|NA|13|TRBV2
TGTGCCAGCAGTCGGGAGGGTACTGGGAAAGCTTTCTTT
CASSREGTGKAFF
>NA|TRBJ1-2|NA|14|TRBV7-2
TGTGCCAGCAGCTTAATGGACACGATTCGTGGCTACACCTTC
CASSLMDTIRGYTF
>once|TRBJ2-2|NA|15|TRBV2
TGTGCCAGCACCCGACAGGTTTCGAACACCGGGGAGCTGTTTTTT
CASTRQVSNTGELFF
>NA|TRBJ2-3|NA|15|TRBV9
TGTGCCAGCAGCGTAGAACACAGGGCCCCAGATACGCAGTATTTT
CASSVEHRAPDTQYF
>NA|TRBJ1-3|NA|16|TRBV18
TGTGCCAGCTCACCCCCCGGACACGTCTCTGGAAACACCATATATTTT
CASSPPGHVSGNTIYF
>once|TRBJ2-2|NA|18|TRBV7-8
TGTGCCAGCAGCTTTGGCTGGGGTTTAGCAGGGGTAGCCGGGGAGCTGTTTTTT
CASSFGWGLAGVAGELFF
>NA|TRBJ2-7|NA|14|TRBV4-1
TGCGCCAGCAGCCAAGATACAGGCTCCTACGAGCAGTACTTC
CASSQDTGSYEQYF
>NA|TRBJ1-2|NA|16|TRBV2
TGTGCCAGCAGTGGGCAGCAAACAGGCGCTAACTATGGCTACACCTTC
CASSGQQTGANYGYTF
>NA|TRBJ1-5|NA|16|TRBV28
TGTGCCAGCAGTCAAGGGACATATTATAGCAATCAGCCCCAGCATTTT
CASSQGTYYSNQPQHF
>NA|TRBJ2-1|TRBD2|15|TRBV6-5
TGTGCCAGCAGTTATTCCGGGAGGTCCTACAATGAGCAGTTCTTC
CASSYSGRSYNEQFF
>NA|TRBJ2-1|NA|15|TRBV6-5
TGTGCCAGCAGTTACTCTGGTCGGGCTAGCGCACAAACCCTCTTC
CASSYSGRASAQTLF
>NA|TRBJ2-7|NA|12|TRBV2
TGTGCCAGCAGTAGGACTGTACGCGAGCAGTACTTC
CASSRTVREQYF
>few|TRBJ2-3|TRBD1|17|TRBV5-4
TGTGCCAGCAGCTTTCTTCAGACAGGGGCCAACACAGATACGCAGTATTTT
CASSFLQTGANTDTQYF
>NA|TRBJ2-2|TRBD1|15|TRBV19
TGTGCCAGTAGTCCAAGGACAGGCCGCACCGGGGAGCTGTTTTTT
CASSPRTGRTGELFF
>many|TRBJ2-7|TRBD1|16|TRBV4-1
TGCGCCAGCAGCCTTCAGGAGACAGGGTTGGATCGGGAGCAGTACTTC
CASSLQETGLDREQYF
>NA|TRBJ2-7|NA|15|TRBV4-1
TGCGCCAGCAGCCAAGATGTGGCAGGCCCTTACGAGCAGTACTTC
CASSQDVAGPYEQYF
>NA|TRBJ2-1|TRBD2|16|TRBV5-4
TGTGCCAGCAGCTTGGACGGCGGGAGGGCCCTCAATGAGCAGTTCTTC
CASSLDGGRALNEQFF
>NA|TRBJ2-5|NA|13|TRBV7-9
TGTGCCAGCAGCTTAGATTCAGGGGTGACCCAGTACTTC
CASSLDSGVTQYF
>NA|TRBJ2-3|TRBD2|17|TRBV5-1
TGCGCCAGCAATAGAAGTCCGACTAGCGCTCAGGAGGGGACGCAGTATTTT
CASNRSPTSAQEGTQYF
>few|TRBJ1-5|NA|13|TRBV4-1
TGCGCCAGCAGCCACCAGGCGAATCAGCCCCAGCATTTT
CASSHQANQPQHF
>NA|TRBJ1-2|TRBD1|16|TRBV28
TGTGCCAGCAGTCCCAGCTCCGGGACAGGGGACTATGGCTACACCTTC
CASSPSSGTGDYGYTF
>NA|TRBJ2-3|TRBD2|17|TRBV18
TGTGCCAGCTCCCTCGGACTAGCGAAGACGGGCACAGATACGCAGTATTTT
CASSLGLAKTGTDTQYF